This record concerns one T cell receptor (beta chain) sequence. The antigen is unknown. The data originate from a study of OX40 agonist ivuxolimab in advanced cancers. Study-level background: Intravenous ivuxolimab at 0.01 to 10 mg/kg was given to patients every 2 weeks. Study conclusions and caveats: Expanded peripheral T cell antigen specificity was not determined. Researchers report that CD8+ T cells had, on average, more expanded clones than CD4+. CD4+ and CD8+ blood T cells expanded clonally by week 6 at 0.1 to 3.0 mg/kg.

Sequencing used immunoSEQ multiplex PCR; TCRdb keeps in-frame clones, though not all of them. The sample lists under 95,000 clones, about 83% seen once, with roughly 1.4% in the top ten. The CDR3 consists of 15 residues. Germline trimming cut 2 bases from V and 6 bases from J; bases unmatched to any gene: 10. Germline-derived CDR1 and CDR2 are MNHNY and SVGAGI (reference sequence). This TCR was sampled from an adult with an advanced solid tumor such as melanoma, head and neck, liver or kidney cancer. This specimen consisted of CD4+ or CD8+ T cells sorted from blood, obtained in a trial of the OX40 agonist ivuxolimab. The chain links TRBV6-6 to TRBJ2-7; 7 bases map to TRBD2. This chain's CDR3 is CASSYVGGTSSEQYF. CDR3 nucleotide sequence: TGTGCCAGCAGTTACGTCGGGGGGACTTCGAGCGAGCAGTACTTC.